This T cell receptor (beta chain) was captured by sequencing in a study of blood T cell repertoires in COVID-19. The wider study: PBMCs, B-cell-depleted T cells, or T cells provided the cDNA or gDNA that made up the material.

Germline CDR1 and CDR2: SGHNT and YYREEE (reference sequence). The CDR3 is made up of 13 amino acids. Trimming pared 0 bases from V and 11 bases from J, leaving 9 bases between. Some clones are missing from TCRdb's copy, which holds only in-frame ones; the method was immunoSEQ multiplex PCR. The sample includes 150,000 to 200,000 clones, less than 85% of them seen just once. Specimen: peripheral blood. The clonotype was recovered from a man in his fifties who had recovered from COVID-19. V gene TRBV5-4 combines with J gene TRBJ1-6; TRBD1 is a possible D gene (5 bases). The CDR3 bases are TGTGCCAGCAGCTTGGAAGGGGCGGCACCCCTCCACTTT. This gives the protein CASSLEGAAPLHF.